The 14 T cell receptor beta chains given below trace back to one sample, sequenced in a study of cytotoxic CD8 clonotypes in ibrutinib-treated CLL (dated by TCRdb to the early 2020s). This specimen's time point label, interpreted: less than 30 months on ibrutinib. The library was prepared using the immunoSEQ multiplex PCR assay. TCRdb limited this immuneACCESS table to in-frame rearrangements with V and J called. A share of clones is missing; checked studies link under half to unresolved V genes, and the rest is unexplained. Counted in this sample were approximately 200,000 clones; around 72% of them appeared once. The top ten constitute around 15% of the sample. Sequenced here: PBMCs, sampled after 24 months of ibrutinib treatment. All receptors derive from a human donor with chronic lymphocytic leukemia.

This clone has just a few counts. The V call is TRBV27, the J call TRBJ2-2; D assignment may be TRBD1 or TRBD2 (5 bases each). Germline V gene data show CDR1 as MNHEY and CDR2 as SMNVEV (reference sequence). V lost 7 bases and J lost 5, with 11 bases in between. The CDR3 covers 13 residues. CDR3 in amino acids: CASTGTRTGELFF. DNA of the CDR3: TGTGCCAGCACAGGGACGAGGACCGGGGAGCTGTTTTTT.

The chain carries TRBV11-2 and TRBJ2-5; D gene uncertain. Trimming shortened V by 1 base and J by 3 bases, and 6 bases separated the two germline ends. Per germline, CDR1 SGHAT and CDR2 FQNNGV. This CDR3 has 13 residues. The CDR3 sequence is CASSLVGKETQYF. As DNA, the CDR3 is TGTGCCAGCAGCTTAGTAGGGAAAGAGACCCAGTACTTC.

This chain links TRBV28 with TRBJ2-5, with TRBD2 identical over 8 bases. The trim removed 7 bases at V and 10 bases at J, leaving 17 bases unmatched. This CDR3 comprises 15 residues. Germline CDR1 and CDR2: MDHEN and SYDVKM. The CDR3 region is CASNRPASGLRDQYF. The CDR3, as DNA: TGTGCCAGCAACCGCCCGGCTAGCGGGCTCCGTGACCAGTACTTC.

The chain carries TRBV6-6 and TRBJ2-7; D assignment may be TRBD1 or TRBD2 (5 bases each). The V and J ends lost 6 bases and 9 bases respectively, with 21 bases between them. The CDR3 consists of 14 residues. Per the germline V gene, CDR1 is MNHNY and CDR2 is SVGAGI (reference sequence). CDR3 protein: CASRPGQVARGQYF. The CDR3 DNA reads TGTGCCAGCAGACCGGGGCAGGTAGCGAGGGGGCAGTACTTC.

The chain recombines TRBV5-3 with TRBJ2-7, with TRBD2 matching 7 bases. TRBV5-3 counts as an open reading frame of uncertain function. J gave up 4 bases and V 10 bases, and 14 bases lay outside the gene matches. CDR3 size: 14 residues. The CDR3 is CAGSLLAVLYEQYF. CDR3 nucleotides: TGTGCCGGGTCACTCCTAGCGGTTCTTTACGAGCAGTACTTC.

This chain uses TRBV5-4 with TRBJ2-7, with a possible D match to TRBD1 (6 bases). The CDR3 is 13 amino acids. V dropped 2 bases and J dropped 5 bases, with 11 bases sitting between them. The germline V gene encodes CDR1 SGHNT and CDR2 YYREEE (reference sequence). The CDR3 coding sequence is TGTGCCAGCAGCTTTCCCCGGGACAACGAGCAGTACTTC. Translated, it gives CASSFPRDNEQYF.

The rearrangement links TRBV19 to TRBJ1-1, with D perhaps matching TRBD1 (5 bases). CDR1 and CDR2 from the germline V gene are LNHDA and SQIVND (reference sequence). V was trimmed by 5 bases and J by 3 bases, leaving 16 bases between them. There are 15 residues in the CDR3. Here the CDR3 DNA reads TGTGCCAGTAGTCCCGCACAGGCTCTTCACACTGAAGCTTTCTTT. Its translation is CASSPAQALHTEAFF.

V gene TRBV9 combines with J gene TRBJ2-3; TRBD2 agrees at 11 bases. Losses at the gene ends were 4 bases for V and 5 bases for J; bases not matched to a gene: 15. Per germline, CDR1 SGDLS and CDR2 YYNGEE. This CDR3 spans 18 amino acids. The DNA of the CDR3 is TGTGCCAGCAGCCCCCGACTCGGGCTAGCGGGAGGTAGAGATACGCAGTATTTT. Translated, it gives CASSPRLGLAGGRDTQYF.

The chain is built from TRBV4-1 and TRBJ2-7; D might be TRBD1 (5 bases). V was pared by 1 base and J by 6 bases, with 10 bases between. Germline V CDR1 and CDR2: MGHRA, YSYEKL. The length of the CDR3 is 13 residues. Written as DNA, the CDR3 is TGCGCCAGCAGCCAAGGGGGCAGGCGCGAGCAGTACTTC. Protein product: CASSQGGRREQYF.

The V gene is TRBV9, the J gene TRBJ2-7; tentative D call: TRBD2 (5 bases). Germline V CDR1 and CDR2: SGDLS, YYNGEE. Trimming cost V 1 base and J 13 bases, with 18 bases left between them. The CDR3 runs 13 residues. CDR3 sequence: CASSVNVRADLYF. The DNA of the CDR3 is TGTGCCAGCAGCGTAAATGTGAGGGCCGACCTTTACTTC. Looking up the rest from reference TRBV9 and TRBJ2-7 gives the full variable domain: DSGVTQTPKHLITATGQRVTLRCSPRSGDLSVYWYQQSLDQGLQFLIQYYNGEERAKGNILERFSAQQFPDLHSELNLSSLELGDSALYFCASSVNVRADLYFGPGTRLTVT.

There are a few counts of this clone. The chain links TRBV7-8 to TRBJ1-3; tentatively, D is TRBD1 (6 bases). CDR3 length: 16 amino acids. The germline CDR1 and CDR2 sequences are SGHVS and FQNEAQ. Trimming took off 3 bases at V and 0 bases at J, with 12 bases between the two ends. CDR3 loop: CASSFPDSLSGNTIYF. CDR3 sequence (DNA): TGTGCCAGCAGCTTCCCGGACAGCCTCTCTGGAAACACCATATATTTT.

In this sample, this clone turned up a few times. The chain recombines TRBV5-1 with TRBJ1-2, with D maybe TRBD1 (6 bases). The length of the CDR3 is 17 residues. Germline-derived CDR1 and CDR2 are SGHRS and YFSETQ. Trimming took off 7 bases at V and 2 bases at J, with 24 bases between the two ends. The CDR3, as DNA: TGCGCCAGCTACGGACCCCGGACAGATCACACCAACTATGGCTACACCTTC. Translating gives CASYGPRTDHTNYGYTF.

In nucleotides, the CDR3 is TGTGCCAGCAGTTATCAGGGAGGGGGCACTGAAGCTTTCTTT. Residues: CASSYQGGGTEAFF. This chain links TRBV6-5 with TRBJ1-1, with D maybe TRBD1 (6 bases). Trimming removed 3 bases at V and 4 bases at J, with 12 bases between. This CDR3 contains 14 residues. Looked up from germline, CDR1 is MNHEY and CDR2 is SVGAGI.

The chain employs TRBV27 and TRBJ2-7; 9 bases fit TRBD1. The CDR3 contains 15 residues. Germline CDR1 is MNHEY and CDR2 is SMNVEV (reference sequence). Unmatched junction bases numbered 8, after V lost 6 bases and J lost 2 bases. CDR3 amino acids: CASRRQGVGAYEQYF. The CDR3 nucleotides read TGTGCCAGCAGACGACAGGGGGTTGGAGCCTACGAGCAGTACTTC.